Reported below is one TCR beta chain. The data stem from a study of T cell responses to AZD1222 COVID-19 vaccine. Sequencing was performed with immunoSEQ multiplex PCR; in TCRdb, only in-frame clones are kept and a portion is missing. The sample records 110,000 to 150,000 clones, under 95% being singletons. CDR3 length equals 16 residues. V was clipped by 4 bases and J by 0 bases; unmatched bases: 4. CDR1 and CDR2 from the germline V gene are PRHDT and FYEKMQ (reference sequence). This TCR was recovered from an adult in good health. This sample comprised peripheral blood, obtained on day 0 of AZD1222 vaccination. V is TRBV13 and J is TRBJ2-7, with 12 bases that match TRBD2. The CDR3 region has the DNA TGTGCCAGCAGCTCCTTGACTAGCGGGAGCTCCTACGAGCAGTACTTC. Translated: CASSSLTSGSSYEQYF.